The subject of this entry is one T cell receptor (beta chain). This sample was taken from a study of blood T cell repertoires in COVID-19. Study context: Sites across the United States, Italy and Spain contributed samples from acute and convalescent COVID-19. T cells, B-cell-depleted T cells, or PBMCs supplied cDNA or gDNA.

As processed by the authors: Estimation of nucleated cell counts was performed using reference gene primer amplification. Sequencing was performed with immunoSEQ multiplex PCR; in TCRdb, only in-frame clones are kept and a portion is missing. The V and J calls and clone size were taken over from that table, and D and trimming were inferred from the DNA. Found here are 150,000 to 200,000 clones, about 87% of them singletons; the top ten hold less than 3.5%. This CDR3 is 15 amino acids long. Germline V gives CDR1 MDHEN, CDR2 SYDVKM. V shed 5 bases and J shed 0 bases, with 10 bases lying between them. The sequence was collected from a man aged 40-50 years with active or convalescent COVID-19. The chain employs TRBV28 and TRBJ2-2, with D perhaps matching TRBD1 (5 bases). Material for sequencing was peripheral blood. The CDR3 DNA reads TGTGCCAGCAGTCAAAGGGGCTCGAACACCGGGGAGCTGTTTTTT. Encoded protein: CASSQRGSNTGELFF.